This TCR beta chain appears in the sequencing data of a study of cytotoxic CD8 clonotypes in ibrutinib-treated CLL. Study information: After a median about 13 months on treatment (6 to 36), response samples were drawn.

Study results and caveats: Public clonotypes (which were uncommon) either contracted or remained stable on treatment.

Germline CDR1 MGHRA, CDR2 YSYEKL. Trimming removed 0 bases from V and 10 bases from J, with 10 bases in between. The CDR3 consists of 13 residues. Using immunoSEQ multiplex PCR, the repertoire was profiled, and TCRdb retains in-frame clones only, with some absent. The sample yields tens of thousands of clones, around 60% seen once. This clone is medium-sized (0.01 to 0.1%) within its sample. Its antigen remains unidentified. The V gene is TRBV4-1, the J gene TRBJ1-5, with D perhaps TRBD1 (5 bases). The sequence was collected from a human donor with chronic lymphocytic leukemia. The source material was PBMCs, sampled after 24 months of ibrutinib treatment. The CDR3 region has the DNA TGCGCCAGCAGCCAAGAGGTGGGGGGACCCCAGCATTTT. As protein: CASSQEVGGPQHF.